The sequence of this TCR beta chain was determined in a study of blood T cell repertoires in COVID-19. Participant reports of clinical history set cohort assignment. In the original workflow: Estimation of nucleated cell counts relied on the amplification of reference gene primers. TCRdb's table, derived via immunoSEQ multiplex PCR, lists solely in-frame clones and lacks some. The DNA was the basis for D and trimming; V, J and clone size are from that table. The sample records about 480,000 clones, roughly 90% being singletons. The CDR3 loop spans 16 amino acids. The germline CDR1 and CDR2 sequences are SGHTA and FQGNSA. V shed 2 bases and J shed 2 bases, with 13 bases lying between them.

The source material was PBMCs or T cells enriched from blood (not recorded which). The receptor's source is a woman between 35 and 50 years old who had recovered from COVID-19. V usage is TRBV7-2 and J usage is TRBJ1-5; D gene uncertain. CDR3 nucleotides: TGTGCCAGCAGCTTAAATCCTACAGAAGGCAATCAGCCCCAGCATTTT. It is translated as CASSLNPTEGNQPQHF.